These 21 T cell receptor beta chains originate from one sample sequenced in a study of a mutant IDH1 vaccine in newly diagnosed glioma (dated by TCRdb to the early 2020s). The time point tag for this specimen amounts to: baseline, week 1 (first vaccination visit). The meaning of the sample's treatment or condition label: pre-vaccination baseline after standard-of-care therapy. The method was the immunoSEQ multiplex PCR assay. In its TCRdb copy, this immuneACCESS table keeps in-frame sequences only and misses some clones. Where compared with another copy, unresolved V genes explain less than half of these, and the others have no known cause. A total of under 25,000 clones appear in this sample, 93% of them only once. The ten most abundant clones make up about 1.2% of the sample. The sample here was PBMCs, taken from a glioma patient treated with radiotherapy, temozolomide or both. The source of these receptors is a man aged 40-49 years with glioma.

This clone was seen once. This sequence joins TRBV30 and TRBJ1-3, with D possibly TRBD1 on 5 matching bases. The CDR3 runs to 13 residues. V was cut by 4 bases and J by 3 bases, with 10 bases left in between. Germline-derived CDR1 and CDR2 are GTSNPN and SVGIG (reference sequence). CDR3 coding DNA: TGTGCCTGGAAGTCAGGGTTTGGAAACACCATATATTTT. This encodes CAWKSGFGNTIYF. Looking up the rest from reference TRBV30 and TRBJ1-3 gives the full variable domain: SQTIHQWPATLVQPVGSPLSLECTVEGTSNPNLYWYRQAAGRGLQLLFYSVGIGQISSEVPQNLSASRPQDRQFILSSKKLLLSDSGFYLCAWKSGFGNTIYFGEGSWLTVV.

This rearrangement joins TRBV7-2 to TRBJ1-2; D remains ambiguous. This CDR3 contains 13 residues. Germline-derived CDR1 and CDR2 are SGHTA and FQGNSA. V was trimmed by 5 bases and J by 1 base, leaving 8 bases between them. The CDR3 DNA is TGTGCCAGCAGCCCGTCCGTTAACTATGGCTACACCTTC. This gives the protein CASSPSVNYGYTF.

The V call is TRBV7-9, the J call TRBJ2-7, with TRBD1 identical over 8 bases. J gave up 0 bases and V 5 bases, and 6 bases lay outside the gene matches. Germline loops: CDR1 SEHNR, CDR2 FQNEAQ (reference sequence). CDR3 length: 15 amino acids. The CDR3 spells CASSQTGVLSYEQYF. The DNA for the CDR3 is TGTGCCAGCAGCCAGACAGGGGTTCTCTCCTACGAGCAGTACTTC.

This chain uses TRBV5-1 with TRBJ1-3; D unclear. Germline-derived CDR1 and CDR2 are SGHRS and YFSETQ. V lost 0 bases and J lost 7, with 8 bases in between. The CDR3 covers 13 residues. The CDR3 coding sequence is TGCGCCAGCAGCTTGGCTTATGGGAACACCATATATTTT. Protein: CASSLAYGNTIYF.

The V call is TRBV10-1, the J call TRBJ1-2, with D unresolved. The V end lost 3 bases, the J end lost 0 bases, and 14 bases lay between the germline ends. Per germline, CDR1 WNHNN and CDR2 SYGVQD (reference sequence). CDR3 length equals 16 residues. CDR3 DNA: TGCGCCAGCAGTGATATTTCTACGGGGTCTAACTATGGCTACACCTTC. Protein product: CASSDISTGSNYGYTF.

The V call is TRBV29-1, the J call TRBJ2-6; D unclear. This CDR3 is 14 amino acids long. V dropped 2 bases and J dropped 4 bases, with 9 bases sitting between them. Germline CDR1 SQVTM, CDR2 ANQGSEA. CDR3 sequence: CSVESVIGANVLTF. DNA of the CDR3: TGCAGCGTTGAAAGTGTTATAGGGGCCAACGTCCTGACTTTC. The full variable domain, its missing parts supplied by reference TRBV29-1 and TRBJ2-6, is SAVISQKPSRDICQRGTSLTIQCQVDSQVTMMFWYRQQPGQSLTLIATANQGSEATYESGFVIDKFPISRPNLTFSTLTVSNMSPEDSSIYLCSVESVIGANVLTFGAGSRLTVL.

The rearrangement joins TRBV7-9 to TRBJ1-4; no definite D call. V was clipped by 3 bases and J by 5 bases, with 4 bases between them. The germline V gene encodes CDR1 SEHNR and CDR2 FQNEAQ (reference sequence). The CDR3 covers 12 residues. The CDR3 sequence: CASSLGNEKLFF. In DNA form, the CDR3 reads TGTGCCAGCAGCTTGGGGAATGAAAAACTGTTTTTT.

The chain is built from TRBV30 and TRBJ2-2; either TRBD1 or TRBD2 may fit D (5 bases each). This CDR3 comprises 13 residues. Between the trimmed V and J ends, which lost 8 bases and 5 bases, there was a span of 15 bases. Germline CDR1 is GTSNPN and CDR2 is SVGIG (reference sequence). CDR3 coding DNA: TGTGCCGGGGGTCCTCGTGAGACCGGGGAGCTGTTTTTT. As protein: CAGGPRETGELFF. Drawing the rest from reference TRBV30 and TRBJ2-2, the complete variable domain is SQTIHQWPATLVQPVGSPLSLECTVEGTSNPNLYWYRQAAGRGLQLLFYSVGIGQISSEVPQNLSASRPQDRQFILSSKKLLLSDSGFYLCAGGPRETGELFFGEGSRLTVL.

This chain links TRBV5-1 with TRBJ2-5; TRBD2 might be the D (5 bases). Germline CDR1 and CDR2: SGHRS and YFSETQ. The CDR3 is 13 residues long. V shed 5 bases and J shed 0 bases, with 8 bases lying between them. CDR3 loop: CASSGSHQETQYF. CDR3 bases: TGCGCCAGCAGTGGGAGTCACCAAGAGACCCAGTACTTC. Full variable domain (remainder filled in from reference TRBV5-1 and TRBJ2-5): KAGVTQTPRYLIKTRGQQVTLSCSPISGHRSVSWYQQTPGQGLQFLFEYFSETQRNKGNFPGRFSGRQFSNSRSEMNVSTLELGDSALYLCASSGSHQETQYFGPGTRLLVL.

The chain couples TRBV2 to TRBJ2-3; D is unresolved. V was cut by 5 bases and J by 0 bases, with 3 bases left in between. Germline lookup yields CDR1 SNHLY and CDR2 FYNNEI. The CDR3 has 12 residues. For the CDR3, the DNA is TGTGCCAGCAGTACGAGCACAGATACGCAGTATTTT. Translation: CASSTSTDTQYF.

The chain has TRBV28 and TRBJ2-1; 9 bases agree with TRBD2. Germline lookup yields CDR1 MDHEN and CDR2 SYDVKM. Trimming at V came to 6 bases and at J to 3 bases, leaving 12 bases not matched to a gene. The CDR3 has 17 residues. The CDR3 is CASRPWRTSDHYNEQFF. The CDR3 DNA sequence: TGTGCCAGCAGGCCCTGGCGGACTAGCGACCACTACAATGAGCAGTTCTTC.

CDR3 in DNA: TGTGCCAGCAGTTTCATAGGACAGGGCTTCTCTGGGGCCAACGTCCTGACTTTC. Its translation: CASSFIGQGFSGANVLTF. V gene TRBV27 combines with J gene TRBJ2-6; the match to TRBD1 covers 8 bases. CDR1 MNHEY and CDR2 SMNVEV come from the germline V gene (reference sequence). The ends lost 3 bases at V and 0 bases at J; junction bases unmatched: 7. This CDR3 region has 18 residues. Using reference TRBV27 and TRBJ2-6 for the parts outside the CDR3, the full variable domain is EAQVTQNPRYLITVTGKKLTVTCSQNMNHEYMSWYRQDPGLGLRQIYYSMNVEVTDKGDVPEGYKVSRKEKRNFPLILESPSPNQTSLYFCASSFIGQGFSGANVLTFGAGSRLTVL.

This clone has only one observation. This CDR3 is CASSSGWEQYF. CDR3 bases: TGTGCCAGCAGCTCCGGTTGGGAGCAGTACTTC. The chain uses TRBV27 and TRBJ2-7; D call uncertain. The germline V gene has CDR1 MNHEY and CDR2 SMNVEV (reference sequence). CDR3 length: 11 amino acids. The V gene lost 6 bases and the J gene lost 7 bases, with 10 bases spanning the gap.

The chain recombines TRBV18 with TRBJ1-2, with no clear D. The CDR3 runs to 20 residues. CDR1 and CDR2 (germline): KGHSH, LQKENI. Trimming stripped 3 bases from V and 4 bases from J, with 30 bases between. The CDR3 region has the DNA TGTGCCAGCTCACCGAACGGGGTATGGGAAATTTCCCCCCATGGCTATGGCTACACCTTC. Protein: CASSPNGVWEISPHGYGYTF.

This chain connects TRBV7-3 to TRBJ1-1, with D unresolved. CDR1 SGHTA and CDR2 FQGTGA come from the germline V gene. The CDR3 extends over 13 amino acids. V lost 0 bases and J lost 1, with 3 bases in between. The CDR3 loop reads CASSLTQNTEAFF. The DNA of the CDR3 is TGTGCCAGCAGCTTAACTCAGAACACTGAAGCTTTCTTT.

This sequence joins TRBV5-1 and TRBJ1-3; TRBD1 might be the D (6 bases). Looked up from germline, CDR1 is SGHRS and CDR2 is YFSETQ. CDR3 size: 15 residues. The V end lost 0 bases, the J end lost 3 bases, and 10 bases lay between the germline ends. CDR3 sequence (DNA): TGCGCCAGCAGCTTGGGGGGGGCGAGTGGAAACACCATATATTTT. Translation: CASSLGGASGNTIYF.

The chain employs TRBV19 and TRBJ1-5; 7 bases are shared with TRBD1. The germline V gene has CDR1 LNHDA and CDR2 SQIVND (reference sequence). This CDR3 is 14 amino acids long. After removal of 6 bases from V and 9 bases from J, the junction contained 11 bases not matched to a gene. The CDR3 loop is CASRAGTVPRPQHF. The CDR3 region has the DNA TGTGCCAGTAGGGCGGGGACAGTTCCCCGGCCCCAGCATTTT.

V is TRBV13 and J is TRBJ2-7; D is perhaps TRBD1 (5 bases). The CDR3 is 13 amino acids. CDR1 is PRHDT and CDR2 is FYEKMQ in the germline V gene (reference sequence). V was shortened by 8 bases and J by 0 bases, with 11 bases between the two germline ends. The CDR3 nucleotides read TGTGCCAGCGGGGCCGGGTACTCCTACGAGCAGTACTTC. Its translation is CASGAGYSYEQYF.

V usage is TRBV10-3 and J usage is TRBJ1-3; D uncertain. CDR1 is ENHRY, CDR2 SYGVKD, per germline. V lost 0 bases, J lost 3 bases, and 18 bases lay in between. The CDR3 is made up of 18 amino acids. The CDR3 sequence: CAISESISGRSLGNTIYF. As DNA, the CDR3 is TGTGCCATCAGTGAGTCCATCAGCGGCAGGTCTCTTGGAAACACCATATATTTT.

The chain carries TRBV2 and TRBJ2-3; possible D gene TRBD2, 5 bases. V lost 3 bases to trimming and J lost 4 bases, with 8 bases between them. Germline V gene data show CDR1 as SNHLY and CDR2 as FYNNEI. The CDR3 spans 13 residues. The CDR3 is CASSDLAADTQYF. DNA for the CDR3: TGTGCCAGCAGTGATCTAGCCGCAGATACGCAGTATTTT.

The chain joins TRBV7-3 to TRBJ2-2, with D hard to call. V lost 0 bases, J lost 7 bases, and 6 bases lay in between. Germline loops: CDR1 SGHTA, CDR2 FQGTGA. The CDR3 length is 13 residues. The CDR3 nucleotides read TGTGCCAGCAGCTTAACTAGGGACGGGGAGCTGTTTTTT. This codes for CASSLTRDGELFF.